The 27 T cell receptor beta chains presented below share a single source sample, sequenced in a study of T cell clonality in common variable immunodeficiency. TCRdb's table, derived via immunoSEQ multiplex PCR, lists solely in-frame clones and lacks some. The sample was found to contain 15,000 to 25,000 clones, and every one recurs. Broader study findings: Reportedly, TCR beta sequences from common variable immunodeficiency showed fewer deletions and N-nucleotide insertions.

Their antigens remain unidentified. Sequencing input: peripheral blood mononuclear cells. The source of these receptors is a human donor with common variable immunodeficiency.

This clone was found a few times. Read data end 3 residues before the CDR3 end; the end is taken from the germline J gene. The chain joins TRBV5-1 to TRBJ2-3; 8 bases match TRBD2. Per germline, CDR1 SGHRS and CDR2 YFSETQ. CDR3 length equals 16 residues. V was clipped by 0 bases and J by 1 base; unmatched bases: 4. This CDR3 reads CASSLGRSGGTDTQYF. The sequenced part of the CDR3 DNA is TGCGCCAGCAGCTTGGGGCGTAGCGGGGGCACAGATACG.

This clone was seen many times. The read stops 3 residues short of the end of the CDR3; the missing end is completed from the germline J gene. The chain combines TRBV18 with TRBJ1-3, with a tentative D call TRBD1 (6 bases). Germline lookup yields CDR1 KGHSH and CDR2 LQKENI. The CDR3 extends over 13 amino acids. Incomplete CDR3 DNA: TGTGCCAGCTCACCACAACAGGGATTTGCT. Amino acids: CASSPQQGFA. The entire CDR3 reads CASSPQQGFAIYF.

This clone was counted only a few times. The missing CDR3 end, 3 residues past where the read stops, is filled in from the germline J gene. This chain uses TRBV7-6 with TRBJ2-7; TRBD1 agrees at 12 bases. This CDR3 is built from 16 residues. V trimming: 0 bases; J trimming: 5 bases; junction bases outside the gene matches: 5. Germline-derived CDR1 and CDR2 are SGHVS and FNYEAQ. The CDR3 DNA, read in part, is TGTGCCAGCAGCTTAGCGGTGGGACAGGGGGCCAACGAG. This codes for CASSLAVGQGANE. Given in full, the CDR3 is CASSLAVGQGANEQYF.

This clone has only a few counts. The read finishes 3 residues shy of the CDR3 end, and the germline J gene is used to complete it. The chain couples TRBV7-7 to TRBJ2-1; no firm D call. CDR3 length: 15 amino acids. The V end lost 1 base, the J end lost 0 bases, and 7 bases lay between the germline ends. Germline values: CDR1 SSHAT, CDR2 FNYEAQ (reference sequence). CDR3 in amino acids: CASSLDGGSYNEQFF. CDR3 DNA, as far as it was read: TGTGCCAGCAGCTTAGATGGCGGCTCCTACAATGAG. The complete variable domain, with remaining parts taken from reference TRBV7-7 and TRBJ2-1, reads GAGVSQSPRYKVTKRGQDVTLRCDPISSHATLYWYQQALGQGPEFLTYFNYEAQPDKSGLPSDRFSAERPEGSISTLTIQRTEQRDSAMYRCASSLDGGSYNEQFFGPGTRLTVL.

A word on this clone: Sequencing ends 3 residues short of the CDR3 end; the germline J gene provides the rest. The V call is TRBV20-1, the J call TRBJ2-7; a possible D gene is TRBD2 (5 bases). Germline V gene lookup returns CDR1 DFQATT and CDR2 SNEGSKA (reference sequence). The CDR3 spans 13 residues. The V and J ends lost 2 bases and 3 bases respectively, with 11 bases between them. The sequenced CDR3 bases are TGCAGTGCTAGAAAGAAGACTAACTACGAG. Protein sequence: CSARKKTNYE. In full, the CDR3 is CSARKKTNYEQYF.

This clone appeared a few times. From the germline J gene comes the end of the CDR3, since the read stops 3 residues before it. The chain combines TRBV18 with TRBJ2-7; possibly TRBD2 for D (6 bases). V gave up 5 bases and J gave up 1 base, with 15 bases separating them. CDR1 KGHSH and CDR2 LQKENI come from the germline V gene. The CDR3 extends over 15 amino acids. The CDR3 protein is CASSSTGTVSYEQYF. The CDR3 bases that were read are TGTGCCAGCTCAAGCACCGGGACTGTGTCCTACGAG.

This clone turned up a few times. The read finishes 3 residues shy of the CDR3 end, and the germline J gene is used to complete it. The chain combines TRBV6-2 or TRBV6-3 with TRBJ1-5; D ambiguous. CDR1 and CDR2 from the germline V gene are MNHEY and SVGEGT. V was cut by 6 bases and J by 9 bases, with 12 bases left in between. CDR3 length: 12 amino acids. The covered CDR3 bases are TGTGCCAGCAGCCAACGGGGTGTGCCC. It codes for CASSQRGVP. The full CDR3 sequence reads CASSQRGVPQHF.

In the case of this clone: The read gets to within 3 residues of the CDR3 end, and the germline J gene fills in the rest. J is TRBJ1-1 and V is TRBV7-8; perhaps TRBD1 as D (5 bases). The CDR3 contains 14 residues. Germline CDR1 SGHVS, CDR2 FQNEAQ. The ends were cut back, 1 base at V and 1 base at J, with 7 bases in the middle. The CDR3 is CASSLDRSNTEAFF. The covered CDR3 bases are TGTGCCAGCAGCTTAGACAGGTCGAACACTGAA.

This clone was recorded many times. The CDR3 end falls 3 residues outside the read, so it is completed with the germline J gene. The chain is built from TRBV7-3 and TRBJ2-1; weak D call: TRBD2 (6 bases). The V gene lost 1 base and the J gene lost 3 bases, with 25 bases spanning the gap. The CDR3 extends over 20 amino acids. Germline assignment: CDR1 SGHTA and CDR2 FQGTGA. The CDR3 sequence: CASSLRFLAANLLDYNEQFF. Incomplete CDR3 DNA: TGTGCCAGCAGCTTAAGGTTCTTAGCGGCCAACCTACTAGACTACAATGAG.

This clone was seen a few times. The DNA ends 3 residues before the CDR3 does, and the rest of the CDR3 is filled in from the germline J gene. The chain uses TRBV5-1 and TRBJ2-7; 7 nucleotides align to TRBD1. CDR1 is SGHRS, CDR2 YFSETQ, per germline. The trim removed 1 base at V and 0 bases at J, leaving 10 bases unmatched. The CDR3 sequence is 17 residues long. The CDR3 here is CASSLYITGATSYEQYF. The CDR3 bases that were read are TGCGCCAGCAGCTTGTACATTACAGGGGCTACCTCCTACGAG. The full variable domain, its missing parts supplied by reference TRBV5-1 and TRBJ2-7, is KAGVTQTPRYLIKTRGQQVTLSCSPISGHRSVSWYQQTPGQGLQFLFEYFSETQRNKGNFPGRFSGRQFSNSRSEMNVSTLELGDSALYLCASSLYITGATSYEQYFGPGTRLTVT.

This clone was counted between two and nine times. The CDR3 end lies 3 residues beyond the end of the read and is filled in from the germline J gene. The V gene is TRBV5-6, the J gene TRBJ2-2; D is unclear. The V gene's germline CDR1 is SGHDT and CDR2 YYEEEE. CDR3 size: 15 residues. The V gene lost 4 bases and the J gene lost 1 base, with 11 bases spanning the gap. Here the CDR3 reads CASSPNPGNTGELFF. Incomplete CDR3 DNA: TGTGCCAGCAGCCCAAACCCAGGGAACACCGGGGAG. The full variable domain, rest sourced from reference TRBV5-6 and TRBJ2-2, is DAGVTQSPTHLIKTRGQQVTLRCSPKSGHDTVSWYQQALGQGPQFIFQYYEEEERQRGNFPDRFSGHQFPNYSSELNVNALLLGDSALYLCASSPNPGNTGELFFGEGSRLTVL.

This clone was seen a few times. The sequenced fragment ends 3 residues before the CDR3 boundary, so the rest is inferred from the germline J gene. This sequence joins TRBV7-9 and TRBJ2-5, with TRBD2 as a possible D gene (6 bases). The length of the CDR3 is 15 residues. The V end was cut by 5 bases, the J end by 2 bases, with 15 bases between. Germline CDR1 reads SEHNR; CDR2 reads FQNEAQ (reference sequence). The CDR3 loop is CASSLGSGAQETQYF. The sequenced part of the CDR3 DNA is TGTGCCAGCAGCCTCGGGAGCGGTGCTCAAGAGACC.

A word on this clone: Read data end 3 residues before the CDR3 end; the end is taken from the germline J gene. The chain employs TRBV6-2 or TRBV6-3 and TRBJ2-7, with a possible D match to TRBD2 (6 bases). V lost 4 bases to trimming and J lost 3 bases, with 10 bases between them. The length of the CDR3 is 13 residues. From germline, CDR1 is MNHEY and CDR2 SVGEGT. CDR3 in amino acids: CASSFTSSYEQYF. The DNA read from the CDR3 is TGTGCCAGCAGTTTTACTAGCAGCTACGAG.

This clone was seen a few times. The read gets to within 3 residues of the CDR3 end, and the germline J gene fills in the rest. The chain links TRBV5-1 to TRBJ1-6; D possibly corresponds to TRBD1 (5 bases). CDR3 length equals 14 residues. Germline V CDR1 and CDR2: SGHRS, YFSETQ. Trimming removed 4 bases from V and 5 bases from J, with 10 bases in between. CDR3 bases read: TGCGCCAGCAGCAGCCAGGGTAATAATTCACCC. Protein sequence: CASSSQGNNSP. The entire CDR3 protein is CASSSQGNNSPLHF.

In regard to this clone: The CDR3 is cut off 3 residues early in the read; its end comes from the germline J gene. The chain uses TRBV7-2 and TRBJ1-2; D is unresolved. Trimming cost V 5 bases and J 0 bases, with 13 bases left between them. The CDR3 runs 15 residues. CDR1 is SGHTA, CDR2 FQGNSA, per germline. The sequenced part of the CDR3 DNA is TGTGCCAGCAGCCAGTCAGGTACAGCTAACTATGGC. Translation: CASSQSGTANYG. Given in full, the CDR3 is CASSQSGTANYGYTF. Supplemented by reference TRBV7-2 and TRBJ1-2, the full variable domain reads GAGVSQSPSNKVTEKGKDVELRCDPISGHTALYWYRQSLGQGLEFLIYFQGNSAPDKSGLPSDRFSAERTGGSVSTLTIQRTQQEDSAVYLCASSQSGTANYGYTFGSGTRLTVV.

The sequenced part of the CDR3 DNA is TGTGCCAGCAGTGAACCGGGACAGGAT. Its protein is CASSEPGQD. The whole CDR3 sequence is CASSEPGQDAFF. V and J are TRBV2 and TRBJ1-1; 8 bases match TRBD1. The read is 3 residues too short to cover the CDR3 end, so that end is filled in from the germline J gene. The CDR3 sequence is 12 residues long. Per the germline V gene, CDR1 is SNHLY and CDR2 is FYNNEI.

On this clone itself: The read falls 3 residues short of the CDR3 end, and the missing part is taken from the germline J gene. This chain connects TRBV20-1 to TRBJ2-7; a weak D match, TRBD1 (5 bases). The CDR3 spans 13 residues. V lost 3 bases and J lost 2, with 11 bases in between. The V gene's germline CDR1 is DFQATT and CDR2 SNEGSKA (reference sequence). The sequenced CDR3 bases are TGCAGTGCTAGGAGTCAGGGTACCTACGAG. It yields the protein CSARSQGTYE. The entire CDR3 protein reads CSARSQGTYEQYF.

This clone was seen ten or more times. The part of the CDR3 DNA that was read is TGTGCCATCAGTGAGAGGACACCCAACACTGAA. Translating gives CAISERTPNTE. The entire CDR3 protein is CAISERTPNTEAFF. The V gene is TRBV10-3, the J gene TRBJ1-1; possible D gene TRBD1, 5 bases. The read comes to an end 3 residues before the CDR3 does, leaving the germline J gene to fill in the end. The CDR3 has 14 amino acids. V was shortened by 2 bases and J by 2 bases, with 9 bases between the two germline ends. The germline V gene has CDR1 ENHRY and CDR2 SYGVKD.

Many counts were recorded for this clone. The read stops 3 residues short of the end of the CDR3; the missing end is completed from the germline J gene. The V and J genes are TRBV29-1 and TRBJ1-1; D remains unclear. V was shortened by 3 bases and J by 0 bases, with 5 bases between the two germline ends. This CDR3 comprises 12 residues. Germline CDR1 and CDR2: SQVTM and ANQGSEA. The sequenced CDR3 bases are TGCAGCGTTGACAAAATGAACACTGAA. Translated: CSVDKMNTE. The full CDR3 protein reads CSVDKMNTEAFF.

This clone has more than one count but fewer than ten. Partial CDR3 DNA: TGTGCCAGCAGCACCGATTCGGGGAGCAATCAGCCC. Protein sequence: CASSTDSGSNQP. The complete CDR3 protein is CASSTDSGSNQPQHF. This chain uses TRBV7-2 with TRBJ1-5, with D unresolved. The read ends 3 residues shy of where the CDR3 ends; the end is completed using the germline J gene. Deletions cut 5 bases from V and 1 base from J, with 12 bases between. Germline V CDR1 and CDR2: SGHTA, FQGNSA. The CDR3 spans 15 residues.

Remarks on this clone: The read is 3 residues too short to cover the CDR3 end, so that end is filled in from the germline J gene. The V gene is TRBV30, the J gene TRBJ1-2; 9 bases agree with TRBD1. The length of the CDR3 is 13 residues. Looked up from germline, CDR1 is GTSNPN and CDR2 is SVGIG (reference sequence). This chain's CDR3 is CAWSVTGGEGYTF. Partial CDR3 DNA: TGTGCCTGGAGTGTGACAGGGGGAGAGGGC.

This chain's CDR3 is CASSPNSFISEAFF. The sequenced part of the CDR3 DNA is TGTGCCAGCAGCCCTAATAGTTTCATCTCTGAA. The rearrangement uses TRBV7-2 and TRBJ1-1; D not resolved. Coverage ceases 3 residues before the CDR3 finishes, and the germline J gene fills in the end. Trimming removed 5 bases from V and 6 bases from J, with 16 bases in between. Germline V gene data show CDR1 as SGHTA and CDR2 as FQGNSA. The CDR3 runs 14 residues. The complete variable domain, with remaining parts taken from reference TRBV7-2 and TRBJ1-1, reads GAGVSQSPSNKVTEKGKDVELRCDPISGHTALYWYRQSLGQGLEFLIYFQGNSAPDKSGLPSDRFSAERTGGSVSTLTIQRTQQEDSAVYLCASSPNSFISEAFFGQGTRLTVV.

Details on this clone: The CDR3 end lies 3 residues beyond the end of the read and is filled in from the germline J gene. The chain recombines TRBV7-9 with TRBJ2-1; 7 bases line up with TRBD2. The CDR3 has 15 residues. Germline CDR1 and CDR2: SEHNR and FQNEAQ (reference sequence). The ends lost 3 bases at V and 8 bases at J; junction bases unmatched: 10. The covered CDR3 bases are TGTGCCAGCAGCTTTGGACTAGGTGGTGTCGATGAG. The encoded protein is CASSFGLGGVDE. The full CDR3 protein is CASSFGLGGVDEQFF.

A word on this clone: Coverage ceases 3 residues before the CDR3 finishes, and the germline J gene fills in the end. The chain uses TRBV11-1 and TRBJ2-1, with 8 positions matching TRBD2. The germline CDR1 and CDR2 sequences are SGHAT and FQDESV (reference sequence). J gave up 6 bases and V 5 bases, and 9 bases lay outside the gene matches. The CDR3 consists of 15 residues. CDR3: CASSRRGGLSNEQFF. Incomplete CDR3 DNA: TGTGCCAGCAGCCGTCGGGGGGGCCTTTCCAATGAG.

CDR3 bases read: TGTGCCAGCAGCTTCTCGTTGGACAGTTCCTACGAG. Encoded protein: CASSFSLDSSYE. From start to end, the CDR3 is CASSFSLDSSYEQYF. This rearrangement joins TRBV7-2 to TRBJ2-7; a weak D match, TRBD1 (6 bases). The CDR3 end falls 3 residues outside the read, so it is completed with the germline J gene. The CDR3 sequence is 15 residues long. Germline assignment: CDR1 SGHTA and CDR2 FQGNSA. V lost 3 bases, J lost 1 base, and 13 bases lay in between.

This clone was counted between two and nine times. The CDR3 goes on 3 residues after the read ends, and that part is filled in from the germline J gene. V and J are TRBV19 and TRBJ1-3, with a tentative D call TRBD1 (5 bases). This CDR3 has 15 residues. In germline, CDR1 is LNHDA, CDR2 SQIVND (reference sequence). V lost 5 bases and J lost 1, with 12 bases in between. The DNA read from the CDR3 is TGTGCCAGTAGTTCCCCGACAGCGTCTGGAAACACC. It encodes CASSSPTASGNT. From start to end, the CDR3 is CASSSPTASGNTIYF.

The table lists this clone with a few counts. The read ends 3 residues before the CDR3 terminus; that terminus is restored from the germline J gene. The chain couples TRBV6-2 or TRBV6-3 to TRBJ2-7, with 7 bases identical to TRBD1. Germline V CDR1 and CDR2: MNHEY, SVGEGT. The CDR3 totals 16 residues. J lost 4 bases, V lost 2 bases, and 11 bases had no gene match. CDR3 loop: CASSYERSGRGYEQYF. The CDR3 bases that were read are TGTGCCAGCAGTTACGAACGTTCAGGCAGGGGGTACGAG.